This section outlines one TCR beta chain sequence together with its context. Its antigen remains undetermined. No much larger clonotype is one base removed from it; base qualities were not supplied. The CDR3 covers 14 residues, taking in both the cysteine and the phenylalanine. Kept here is only the CDR3 DNA, which spans 42 bases and is read in frame from base 1. V and J are trimmed by 3 bases and 7 bases, and the gene matches miss 4 bases of the junction. As encoded in the germline V gene (reference sequence), CDR1 is GTSNPN while CDR2 is SVGIG. The sample's time point, from its label and the paper: week 23, last vaccination. Each vaccine dose, consisting of 300 ug of a 20-mer mutant IDH1 peptide in Montanide, was administered subcutaneously with topical imiquimod. The donors had newly diagnosed IDH1-mutant astrocytomas of WHO grade 3 or 4 that showed loss of nuclear ATRX. The samples were drawn from NOA16, a multicentre, single-arm, open-label phase I trial in Germany that tested a mutant IDH1 peptide vaccine in humans for the first time. Genomic DNA for TCRB sequencing was extracted from EDTA blood using the DNeasy Blood and Tissue Kit.

The library relied on the immunoSEQ multiplex PCR assay. Rearranged TCR beta chain sequences were amplified with the hsTCRB Kit following the manufacturer's protocol. TCRB libraries were sequenced on an Illumina MiSeq. From the authors' description of their analysis: The proprietary platform of the kit vendor was used for demultiplexing, trimming and gene mapping. The source is immuneACCESS, and TCRdb retained only in-frame sequences with V and J called. Part of the clones is not carried over; for the studies checked, unresolved V genes explain less than half of this, and the remainder is unexplained. The DNA gave D and trimming, while V, J and clone size come from that table. The sample table holds roughly 50,000 clones, of which about 81% were seen once. The ten largest account for 6.5% to 9% of the sample. This sample is part of a study of a mutant IDH1 vaccine in newly diagnosed glioma (dated by TCRdb to about 2021). With respect to the entire study: Patients received eight vaccinations in weeks 1, 3, 5, 7, 11, 15, 19 and 23, corresponding to visits V03 through V10. In the chemotherapy-containing groups, vaccination started alongside temozolomide cycles, whereas in patients who had radiotherapy alone it started 4-6 weeks after radiotherapy. Of the approximately 33 patients who were treated, about 60% were male and 37.5% were female, and the mean age was around 40 years. Before enrollment, most patients had been given radiochemotherapy with temozolomide as standard therapy, while the rest had received either radiotherapy alone or temozolomide alone. Six visits were used for peripheral blood collection: V03 (baseline), V05, V07, V10, V12 and V13. Longitudinal TCRB deep sequencing was done for fewer than 30 treated patients, wherever samples were available for exploratory analyses. The research as a whole found: Changes in the top peripheral T cell clonotypes picked up by TCRB sequencing did not appear to be linked to pseudoprogression. According to the authors, sample limitations meant that analyses of patient blood samples could not be reproduced. Vaccine-induced immune responses across multiple MHC alleles were detected in 93.3% of patients. Availability determined which PBMC samples were chosen for TCRB deep sequencing.

The chain is made from TRBV30 and TRBJ2-3, and 13 bases in between align with TRBD2. This specimen consisted of PBMCs, obtained from a glioma patient whose treatment included an IDH1 peptide vaccine. The source of this sequence is a woman between 40 and 55 years old with glioma. Some clones in this sample may be carry-over from other donors' samples. The DNA sequence reads TGTGCCTGGAGGACTAGCGGGGGGACCTATACGCAGTATTTT. This sequence encodes CAWRTSGGTYTQYF.